This note documents a single T cell receptor (beta chain) sequence. This record comes from a study of human T cells and chemical hapten exposure. MiXCR, applied by TCRdb to the RACE reads, yields one record per CDR3 protein. Of tens of thousands of distinct CDR3 sequences in the sample, about 8.5% were seen once. CDR3 size: 11 residues. Trimming pared 7 bases from V and 3 bases from J, leaving 5 bases between. Germline V gives CDR1 SNHLY, CDR2 FYNNEI. Time point of the sample: patch test 2, 6 weeks after DPC sensitization. This sample's treatment: therapeutic diphenylcyclopropenone sensitization with weekly scalp DPC. Before extraction, the whole blood was not fractionated, and total RNA was taken from it.

The specimen comprised whole blood, sampled in connection with sensitization to the hapten diphenylcyclopropenone (DPC). The sequence was collected from a woman between 45 and 65 years old with alopecia areata. Some clones in this sample may be carry-over from other donors' samples. The chain uses TRBV2 and TRBJ2-3; D unclear. CDR3 loop: CASMVTDTQYF. The CDR3 DNA follows: TGTGCCAGCATGGTGACAGATACGCAGTATTTT.